The T cell receptor (beta chain) under discussion was sequenced for a study of graft-versus-host responses after intestinal transplantation. Study-wide background: The study gave all recipients anti-thymocyte globulin induction, then tacrolimus and steroids for 2 to 3 years.

For this clone: Its cognate antigen is unknown.

CDR3 size: 12 residues. V lost 0 bases and J lost 15; bases outside the gene matches: 0. Per germline, CDR1 MNHNY and CDR2 SVGAGI (reference sequence). Measured with immunoSEQ multiplex PCR; TCRdb has only the in-frame clones, and not every one. The sample lists over 100,000 clones, 87% occurring once. Study outcomes and limitations: Among circulating GvH clones, peak levels were associated with early post-transplant declines in HvG clones. Allografts of patients with graft-donor T cell macrochimerism showed high graft-versus-host to host-versus-graft clone ratios.

The TCR originated in a human donor who received an intestinal transplant. The chain combines TRBV6-6 with TRBJ2-1; 12 nucleotides line up with TRBD2. Specimen: unstimulated CD4+ T cells sorted from spleen or lymph node cells, collected before intestinal transplant. The CDR3 DNA reads as TGTGCCAGCAGTTACTCGACTAGCGGGAGGTTCTTC. This codes for CASSYSTSGRFF.